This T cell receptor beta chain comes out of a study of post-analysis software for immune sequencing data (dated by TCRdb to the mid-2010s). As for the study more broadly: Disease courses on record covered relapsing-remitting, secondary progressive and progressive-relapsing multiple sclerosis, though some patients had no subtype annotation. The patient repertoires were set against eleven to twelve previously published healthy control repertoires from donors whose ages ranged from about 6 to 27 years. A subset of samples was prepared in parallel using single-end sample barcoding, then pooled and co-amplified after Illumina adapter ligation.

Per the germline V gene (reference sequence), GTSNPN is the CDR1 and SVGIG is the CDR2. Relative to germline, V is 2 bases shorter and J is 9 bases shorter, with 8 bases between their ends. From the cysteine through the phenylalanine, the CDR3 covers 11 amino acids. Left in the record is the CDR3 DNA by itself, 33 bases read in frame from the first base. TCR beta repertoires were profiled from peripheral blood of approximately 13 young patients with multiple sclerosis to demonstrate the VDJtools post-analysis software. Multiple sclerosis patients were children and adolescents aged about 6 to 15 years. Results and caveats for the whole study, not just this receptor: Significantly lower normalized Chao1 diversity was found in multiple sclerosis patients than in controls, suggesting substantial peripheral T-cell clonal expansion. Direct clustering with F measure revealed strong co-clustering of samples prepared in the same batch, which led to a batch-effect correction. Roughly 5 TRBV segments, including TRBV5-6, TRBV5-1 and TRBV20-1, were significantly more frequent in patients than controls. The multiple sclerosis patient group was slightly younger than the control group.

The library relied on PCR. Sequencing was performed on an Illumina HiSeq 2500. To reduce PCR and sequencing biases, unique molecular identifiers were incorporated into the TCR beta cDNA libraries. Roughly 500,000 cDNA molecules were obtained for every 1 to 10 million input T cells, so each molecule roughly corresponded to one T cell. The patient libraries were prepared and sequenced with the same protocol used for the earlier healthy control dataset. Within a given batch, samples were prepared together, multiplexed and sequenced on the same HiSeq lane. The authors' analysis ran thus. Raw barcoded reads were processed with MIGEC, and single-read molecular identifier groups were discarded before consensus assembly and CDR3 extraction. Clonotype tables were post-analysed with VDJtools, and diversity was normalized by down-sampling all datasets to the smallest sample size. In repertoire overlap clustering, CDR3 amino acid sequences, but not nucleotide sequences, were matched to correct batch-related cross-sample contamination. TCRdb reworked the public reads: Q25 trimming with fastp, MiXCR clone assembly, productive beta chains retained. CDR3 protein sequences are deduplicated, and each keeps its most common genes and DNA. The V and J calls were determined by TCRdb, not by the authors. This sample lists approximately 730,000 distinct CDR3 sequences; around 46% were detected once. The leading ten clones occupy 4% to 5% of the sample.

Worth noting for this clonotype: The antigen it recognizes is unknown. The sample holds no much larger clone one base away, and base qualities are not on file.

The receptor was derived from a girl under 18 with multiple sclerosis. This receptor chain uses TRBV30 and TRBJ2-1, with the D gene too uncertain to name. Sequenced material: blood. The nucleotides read TGTGCCTGGAGTCTTGACGGTGAGCAGTTCTTC. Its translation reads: CAWSLDGEQFF.